One T cell receptor beta chain is described in this entry. Its antigen is unknown. These data come from a study of OX40 agonist ivuxolimab in advanced cancers. Germline CDR1 and CDR2: LGHNA and YSLEER. Trimming removed 1 base at V and 8 bases at J, with 15 bases between. This CDR3 comprises 15 residues. Clones were read by immunoSEQ multiplex PCR, and TCRdb kept only the in-frame ones, dropping some. The sample lists under 85,000 clones; about 86% were seen once. Study-level points and caveats: Expanded clones were, on average, more numerous in CD8+ T cells than in CD4+.

This receptor was identified in an adult with an advanced solid tumor such as melanoma, head and neck, liver or kidney cancer. The V call is TRBV4-3, the J call TRBJ2-1; D possibly corresponds to TRBD2 (6 bases). The sequencing here drew on CD4+ or CD8+ T cells sorted from blood, taken in a trial of the OX40 agonist ivuxolimab. CDR3 sequence (DNA): TGCGCCAGCAGCCAAGGCGGGGTCCCTTCGGATGAGCAGTTCTTC. This codes for CASSQGGVPSDEQFF.